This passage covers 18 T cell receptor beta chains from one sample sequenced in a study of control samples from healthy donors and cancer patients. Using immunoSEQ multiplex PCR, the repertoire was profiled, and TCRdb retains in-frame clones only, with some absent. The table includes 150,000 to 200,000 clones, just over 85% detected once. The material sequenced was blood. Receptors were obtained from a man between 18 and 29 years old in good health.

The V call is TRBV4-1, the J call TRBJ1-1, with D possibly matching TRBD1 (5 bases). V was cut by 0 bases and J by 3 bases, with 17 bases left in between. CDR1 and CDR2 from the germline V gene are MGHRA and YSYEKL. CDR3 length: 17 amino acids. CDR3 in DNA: TGCGCCAGCAGCCAAGAGGTCAGGGAGAGGGTGTACACTGAAGCTTTCTTT. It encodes CASSQEVRERVYTEAFF.

The CDR3 DNA follows: TGTGCCAGCAGTTACATTCTGGGGAATAATTCACCCCTCCACTTT. It is translated as CASSYILGNNSPLHF. The V gene is TRBV6-5, the J gene TRBJ1-6; D is unresolved. The CDR3 consists of 15 residues. Germline CDR1 reads MNHEY; CDR2 reads SVGAGI. Deletions cut 2 bases from V and 5 bases from J, with 10 bases between.

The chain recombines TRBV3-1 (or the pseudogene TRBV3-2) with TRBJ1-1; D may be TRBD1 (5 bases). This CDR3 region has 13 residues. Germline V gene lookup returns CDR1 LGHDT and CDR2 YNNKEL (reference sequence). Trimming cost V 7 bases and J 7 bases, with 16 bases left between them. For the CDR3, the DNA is TGTGCCAGCACCCTTGGGGGACGTATTGAAGCTTTCTTT. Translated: CASTLGGRIEAFF.

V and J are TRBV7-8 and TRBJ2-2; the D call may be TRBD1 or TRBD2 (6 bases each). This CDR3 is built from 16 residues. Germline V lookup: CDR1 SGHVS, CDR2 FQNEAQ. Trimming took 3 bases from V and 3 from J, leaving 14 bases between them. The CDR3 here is CASSFIGGADTGELFF. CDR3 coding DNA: TGTGCCAGCAGCTTTATCGGGGGCGCGGACACCGGGGAGCTGTTTTTT. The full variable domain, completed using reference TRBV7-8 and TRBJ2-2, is GAGVSQSPRYKVAKRGQDVALRCDPISGHVSLFWYQQALGQGPEFLTYFQNEAQLDKSGLPSDRFFAERPEGSVSTLKIQRTQQEDSAVYLCASSFIGGADTGELFFGEGSRLTVL.

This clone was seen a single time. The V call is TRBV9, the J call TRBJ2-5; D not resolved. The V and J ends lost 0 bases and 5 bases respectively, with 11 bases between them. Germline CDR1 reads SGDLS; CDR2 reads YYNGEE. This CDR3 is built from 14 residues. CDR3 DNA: TGTGCCAGCAGCGTAGCGGCAGCTCAGGAGACCCAGTACTTC. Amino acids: CASSVAAAQETQYF.

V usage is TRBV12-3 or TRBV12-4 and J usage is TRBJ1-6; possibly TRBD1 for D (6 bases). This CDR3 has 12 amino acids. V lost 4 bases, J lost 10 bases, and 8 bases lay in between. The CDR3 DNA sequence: TGTGCCAGCAGTTCAGGGGTCTCACCCCTCCACTTT. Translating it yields CASSSGVSPLHF.

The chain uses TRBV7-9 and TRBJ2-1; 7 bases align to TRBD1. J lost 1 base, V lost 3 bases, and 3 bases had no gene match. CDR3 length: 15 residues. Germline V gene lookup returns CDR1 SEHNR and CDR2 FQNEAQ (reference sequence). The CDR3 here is CASSFGTASYNEQFF. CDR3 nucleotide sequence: TGTGCCAGCAGCTTCGGGACAGCTTCCTACAATGAGCAGTTCTTC. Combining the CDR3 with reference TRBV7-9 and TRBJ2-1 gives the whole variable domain DTGVSQNPRHKITKRGQNVTFRCDPISEHNRLYWYRQTLGQGPEFLTYFQNEAQLEKSRLLSDRFSAERPKGSFSTLEIQRTEQGDSAMYLCASSFGTASYNEQFFGPGTRLTVL.

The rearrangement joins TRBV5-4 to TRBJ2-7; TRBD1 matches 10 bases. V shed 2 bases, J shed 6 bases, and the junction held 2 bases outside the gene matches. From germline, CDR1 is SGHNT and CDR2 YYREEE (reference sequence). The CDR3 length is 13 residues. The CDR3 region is CASSLDRGREQYF. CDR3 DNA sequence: TGTGCCAGCAGCTTAGACAGGGGGCGCGAGCAGTACTTC. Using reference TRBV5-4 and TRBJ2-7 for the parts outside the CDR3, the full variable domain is ETGVTQSPTHLIKTRGQQVTLRCSSQSGHNTVSWYQQALGQGPQFIFQYYREEENGRGNFPPRFSGLQFPNYSSELNVNALELDDSALYLCASSLDRGREQYFGPGTRLTVT.

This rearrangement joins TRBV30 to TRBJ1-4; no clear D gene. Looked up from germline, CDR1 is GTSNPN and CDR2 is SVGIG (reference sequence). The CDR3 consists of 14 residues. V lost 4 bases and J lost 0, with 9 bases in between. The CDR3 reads CAWKEKATNEKLFF. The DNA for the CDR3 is TGTGCCTGGAAAGAGAAAGCAACTAATGAAAAACTGTTTTTT.

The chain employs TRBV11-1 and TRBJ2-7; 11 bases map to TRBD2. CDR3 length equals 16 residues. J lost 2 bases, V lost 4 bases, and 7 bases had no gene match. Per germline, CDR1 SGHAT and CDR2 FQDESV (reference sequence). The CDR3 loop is CASSYSGGAITYEQYF. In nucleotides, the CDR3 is TGTGCCAGCAGCTATAGCGGGGGGGCCATCACCTACGAGCAGTACTTC.

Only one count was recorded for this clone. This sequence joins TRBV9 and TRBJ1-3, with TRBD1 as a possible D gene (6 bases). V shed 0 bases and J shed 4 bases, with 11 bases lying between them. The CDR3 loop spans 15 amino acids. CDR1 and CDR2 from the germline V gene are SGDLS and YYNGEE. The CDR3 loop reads CASSVVQGPGNTIYF. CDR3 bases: TGTGCCAGCAGCGTAGTTCAGGGGCCAGGAAACACCATATATTTT.

CDR3 in DNA: TGTGCCAGCAGCGCCACTAGCGGGCGACCCACAGATACGCAGTATTTT. Translation: CASSATSGRPTDTQYF. The gene calls are TRBV5-4 and TRBJ2-3, with 9 bases that match TRBD2. CDR1 is SGHNT, CDR2 YYREEE, per germline (reference sequence). J lost 2 bases, V lost 4 bases, and 8 bases had no gene match. This CDR3 contains 16 residues. The full variable domain, completed using reference TRBV5-4 and TRBJ2-3, is ETGVTQSPTHLIKTRGQQVTLRCSSQSGHNTVSWYQQALGQGPQFIFQYYREEENGRGNFPPRFSGLQFPNYSSELNVNALELDDSALYLCASSATSGRPTDTQYFGPGTRLTVL.

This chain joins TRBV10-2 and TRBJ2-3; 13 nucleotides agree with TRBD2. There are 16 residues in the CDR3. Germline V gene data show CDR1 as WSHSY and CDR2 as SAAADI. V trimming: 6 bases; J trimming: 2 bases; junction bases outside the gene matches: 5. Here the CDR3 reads CASRETSGGATDTQYF. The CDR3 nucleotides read TGCGCCAGCAGGGAAACTAGCGGGGGGGCCACAGATACGCAGTATTTT.

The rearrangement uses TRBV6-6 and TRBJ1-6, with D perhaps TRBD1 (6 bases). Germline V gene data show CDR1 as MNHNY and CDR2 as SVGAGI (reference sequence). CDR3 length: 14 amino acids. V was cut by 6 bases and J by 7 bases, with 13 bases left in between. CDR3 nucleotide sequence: TGTGCCAGCAGCATACAGGGACGGAATTCACCCCTCCACTTT. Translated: CASSIQGRNSPLHF.

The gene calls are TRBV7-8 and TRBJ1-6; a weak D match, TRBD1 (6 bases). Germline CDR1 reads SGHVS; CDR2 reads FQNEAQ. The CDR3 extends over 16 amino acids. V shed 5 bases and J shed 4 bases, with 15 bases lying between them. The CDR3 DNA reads TGTGCCAGCAGCCCGGAGGGAGGGGGATATAATTCACCCCTCCACTTT. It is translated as CASSPEGGGYNSPLHF. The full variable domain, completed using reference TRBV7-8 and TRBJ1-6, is GAGVSQSPRYKVAKRGQDVALRCDPISGHVSLFWYQQALGQGPEFLTYFQNEAQLDKSGLPSDRFFAERPEGSVSTLKIQRTQQEDSAVYLCASSPEGGGYNSPLHFGNGTRLTVT.

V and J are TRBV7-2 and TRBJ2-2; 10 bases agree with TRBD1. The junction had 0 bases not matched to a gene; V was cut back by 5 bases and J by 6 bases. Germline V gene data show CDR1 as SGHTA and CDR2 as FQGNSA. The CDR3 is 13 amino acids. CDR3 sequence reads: CASSGTGAGELFF. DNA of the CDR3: TGTGCCAGCAGCGGGACAGGGGCCGGGGAGCTGTTTTTT.

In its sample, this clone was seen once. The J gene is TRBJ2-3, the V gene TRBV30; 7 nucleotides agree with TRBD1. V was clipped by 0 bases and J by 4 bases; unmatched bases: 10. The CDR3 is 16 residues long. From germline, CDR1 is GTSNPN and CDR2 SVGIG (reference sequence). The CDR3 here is CAWSVRRDRHSDTQYF. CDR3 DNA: TGTGCCTGGAGTGTAAGAAGGGACAGACATTCAGATACGCAGTATTTT.

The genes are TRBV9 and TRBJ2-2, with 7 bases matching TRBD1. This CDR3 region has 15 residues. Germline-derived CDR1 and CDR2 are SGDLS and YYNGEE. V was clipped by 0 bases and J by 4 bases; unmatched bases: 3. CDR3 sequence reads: CASSVEGAGTGELFF. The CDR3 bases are TGTGCCAGCAGCGTAGAGGGGGCCGGCACCGGGGAGCTGTTTTTT.